The 24 T cell receptor beta chains listed next were all sequenced from one sample in a study of cytomegalovirus exposure and HLA in healthy donors. Researchers ran the PCR with 60 Vbeta and 13 Jbeta primers. The repertoire was sequenced with immunoSEQ multiplex PCR; TCRdb's copy has only in-frame clones and lacks some. The table includes around 150,000 clones, around three quarters detected once. What was sequenced was PBMCs. Receptor source: a middle-aged man in good health and CMV-seronegative.

The genes are TRBV5-4 and TRBJ2-5; a weak D match, TRBD1 (5 bases). V dropped 0 bases and J dropped 2 bases, with 11 bases sitting between them. Looked up from germline, CDR1 is SGHNT and CDR2 is YYREEE (reference sequence). The CDR3 totals 15 residues. CDR3 in DNA: TGTGCCAGCAGCTTGGACAGGTTGGGTCAAGAGACCCAGTACTTC. This encodes CASSLDRLGQETQYF.

The chain recombines TRBV4-3 with TRBJ2-7; 10 nucleotides line up with TRBD1. This CDR3 spans 14 amino acids. Germline trimming cut 5 bases from V and 5 bases from J; bases unmatched to any gene: 6. Germline CDR1 LGHNA, CDR2 YSLEER. The CDR3 DNA is TGCGCCAGCAGCTACGACAGGGGGCGCGACGAGCAGTACTTC. Its translation is CASSYDRGRDEQYF.

This chain connects TRBV27 to TRBJ2-2, with unresolved D. Germline lookup yields CDR1 MNHEY and CDR2 SMNVEV (reference sequence). The CDR3 consists of 14 residues. Trimming pared 0 bases from V and 4 bases from J, leaving 6 bases between. Here the CDR3 reads CASSLSPVTGELFF. The CDR3 DNA sequence: TGTGCCAGCAGTTTATCGCCGGTCACCGGGGAGCTGTTTTTT.

The chain combines TRBV7-8 with TRBJ2-5; tentatively, D is TRBD2 (6 bases). Trimming cost V 1 base and J 5 bases, with 11 bases left between them. The germline gives CDR1 SGHVS, CDR2 FQNEAQ. This CDR3 has 14 residues. CDR3 sequence: CASSLVRRGETQYF. In DNA, the CDR3 is TGTGCCAGCAGCTTAGTCCGGCGGGGTGAGACCCAGTACTTC. Together with reference TRBV7-8 and TRBJ2-5, the CDR3 gives the full variable domain: GAGVSQSPRYKVAKRGQDVALRCDPISGHVSLFWYQQALGQGPEFLTYFQNEAQLDKSGLPSDRFFAERPEGSVSTLKIQRTQQEDSAVYLCASSLVRRGETQYFGPGTRLLVL.

The J gene is TRBJ2-7, the V gene TRBV5-4, with 12 bases identical to TRBD2. V was clipped by 0 bases and J by 0 bases; unmatched bases: 4. Germline lookup yields CDR1 SGHNT and CDR2 YYREEE (reference sequence). This CDR3 has 17 amino acids. The CDR3 loop is CASSLGLAGGSSYEQYF. DNA for the CDR3: TGTGCCAGCAGCTTGGGGCTAGCGGGAGGGAGCTCCTACGAGCAGTACTTC.

V gene TRBV6-1 combines with J gene TRBJ1-4; maybe TRBD1 (6 bases). Trimming cost V 3 bases and J 6 bases, with 8 bases left between them. The CDR3 covers 13 residues. Germline V gives CDR1 MNHNS, CDR2 SASEGT. The CDR3 loop reads CASSEGAHEKLFF. The CDR3 DNA sequence: TGTGCCAGCAGTGAGGGGGCGCATGAAAAACTGTTTTTT.

The genes are TRBV6-5 and TRBJ2-3, with TRBD1 matching 7 bases. This CDR3 is 15 amino acids long. V lost 2 bases to trimming and J lost 1 base; unmatched junction nucleotides: 3. The germline V gene encodes CDR1 MNHEY and CDR2 SVGAGI. CDR3 protein: CASSYPGQGTDTQYF. DNA for the CDR3: TGTGCCAGCAGTTACCCCGGACAGGGCACAGATACGCAGTATTTT.

CDR3 bases: TGTGCCAGCAGTGGGACAGATGGCTACACCTTC. It codes for CASSGTDGYTF. This sequence joins TRBV6-5 and TRBJ1-2; 7 nucleotides agree with TRBD1. Trimming removed 5 bases from V and 6 bases from J; junction bases left unmatched: 0. Germline V lookup: CDR1 MNHEY, CDR2 SVGAGI. The CDR3 consists of 11 residues.

This CDR3 is CASSYSSTGNTEAFF. In DNA, the CDR3 is TGTGCCAGCAGTTACTCCAGTACAGGGAACACTGAAGCTTTCTTT. J is TRBJ1-1 and V is TRBV6-5, with D perhaps TRBD1 (5 bases). V was shortened by 0 bases and J by 1 base, with 9 bases between the two germline ends. CDR1 is MNHEY, CDR2 SVGAGI, per germline. The CDR3 is 15 amino acids.

This clone was seen only once. This chain connects TRBV29-1 to TRBJ2-4, with 12 bases aligning to TRBD2. This CDR3 region has 18 residues. Trimming at V came to 7 bases and at J to 0 bases, leaving 13 bases not matched to a gene. Germline V CDR1 and CDR2: SQVTM, ANQGSEA. CDR3 coding DNA: TGCAGCGCCACAGCCCCGACTAGCGGGAGTCTAGCCAAAAACATTCAGTACTTC. It codes for CSATAPTSGSLAKNIQYF.

V gene TRBV4-2 combines with J gene TRBJ2-1; possible D gene TRBD2, 6 bases. This CDR3 comprises 17 residues. Trimming took off 4 bases at V and 5 bases at J, with 21 bases between the two ends. The germline V gene has CDR1 LGHNA and CDR2 YNFKEQ. In nucleotides, the CDR3 is TGTGCCAGCAGCCCCTTCGACGGCGGGATCGGGGACAATGAGCAGTTCTTC. Translation gives CASSPFDGGIGDNEQFF.

This clone has just one count. The chain combines TRBV5-1 with TRBJ2-5, with TRBD2 matching 9 bases. The V and J ends lost 0 bases and 5 bases, in that order; junction bases with no gene match: 5. CDR3 length: 15 amino acids. The V gene's germline CDR1 is SGHRS and CDR2 YFSETQ. This chain's CDR3 is CASSLGLAVLETQYF. The CDR3 nucleotides are TGCGCCAGCAGCTTGGGACTAGCGGTTTTGGAGACCCAGTACTTC.

This chain links TRBV28 with TRBJ1-1, with 7 bases that match TRBD1. The CDR3 runs to 13 residues. The V gene end was trimmed by 6 bases and the J gene end by 3 bases; junction bases not matched to a gene: 4. CDR1 is MDHEN and CDR2 is SYDVKM in the germline V gene. Here the CDR3 DNA reads TGTGCCAGCAGAGAGACAGGGTACACTGAAGCTTTCTTT. Its translation is CASRETGYTEAFF.

The chain couples TRBV9 to TRBJ1-1; 7 bases agree with TRBD1. The germline CDR1 and CDR2 sequences are SGDLS and YYNGEE. CDR3 length: 12 residues. V lost 6 bases, J lost 3 bases, and 2 bases stayed unmatched. CDR3 amino acids: CASIGTDTEAFF. The CDR3 DNA is TGTGCCAGCATAGGGACAGACACTGAAGCTTTCTTT.

The gene calls are TRBV29-1 and TRBJ1-2; no firm D call. This CDR3 spans 11 amino acids. V lost 4 bases, J lost 4 bases, and 7 bases lay in between. Germline V CDR1 and CDR2: SQVTM, ANQGSEA. The CDR3 loop is CSVGEGYGYTF. The CDR3 region has the DNA TGCAGCGTTGGGGAGGGCTATGGCTACACCTTC.

This clone was counted a single time. The chain employs TRBV7-9 and TRBJ2-3; 8 positions agree with TRBD2. Germline-derived CDR1 and CDR2 are SEHNR and FQNEAQ (reference sequence). The ends lost 7 bases at V and 1 base at J; junction bases unmatched: 10. The CDR3 is 16 amino acids. Written as DNA, the CDR3 is TGTGCCAGCACCCGGCCCGCGCGGGGGGGCACAGATACGCAGTATTTT. It specifies CASTRPARGGTDTQYF. The variable domain in full, with the rest retrieved from reference TRBV7-9 and TRBJ2-3, is DTGVSQNPRHKITKRGQNVTFRCDPISEHNRLYWYRQTLGQGPEFLTYFQNEAQLEKSRLLSDRFSAERPKGSFSTLEIQRTEQGDSAMYLCASTRPARGGTDTQYFGPGTRLTVL.

This clone was found once. The rearrangement links TRBV2 to TRBJ2-2, with D possibly matching TRBD2 (6 bases). The germline gives CDR1 SNHLY, CDR2 FYNNEI. CDR3 length equals 15 residues. Trimming pared 6 bases from V and 5 bases from J, leaving 16 bases between. The CDR3 nucleotides are TGTGCCAGCAGGCCAGGAGGGTTAGGAACCGGGGAGCTGTTTTTT. Residues: CASRPGGLGTGELFF.

The chain has TRBV11-1 and TRBJ2-7, with D possibly being TRBD2 (5 bases). The V end lost 1 base, the J end lost 4 bases, and 11 bases lay between the germline ends. The length of the CDR3 is 14 residues. Germline CDR1 is SGHAT and CDR2 is FQDESV (reference sequence). The CDR3 is CASSLEVGKYEQYF. The CDR3, as DNA: TGTGCCAGCAGCTTAGAGGTCGGGAAGTACGAGCAGTACTTC.

This chain links TRBV4-2 with TRBJ2-7; TRBD2 matches at 10 bases. Trimming at V came to 4 bases and at J to 3 bases, leaving 3 bases not matched to a gene. The CDR3 runs 14 residues. The germline CDR1 and CDR2 sequences are LGHNA and YNFKEQ. Written as DNA, the CDR3 is TGTGCCAGCAGCCTCAGCGGGGGGGACTACGAGCAGTACTTC. Encoded protein: CASSLSGGDYEQYF.

The chain has TRBV11-2 and TRBJ2-4; D is uncertain. The V gene lost 8 bases and the J gene lost 0 bases, with 14 bases spanning the gap. The length of the CDR3 is 15 residues. Germline CDR1 is SGHAT and CDR2 is FQNNGV. CDR3 DNA: TGTGCCAGCCGTACTCCGAAAGAAGCCAAAAACATTCAGTACTTC. It yields the protein CASRTPKEAKNIQYF.

The chain links TRBV11-2 to TRBJ1-4; perhaps TRBD1 as D (6 bases). Trimming took off 4 bases at V and 13 bases at J, with 25 bases between the two ends. The CDR3 has 16 amino acids. Per germline, CDR1 SGHAT and CDR2 FQNNGV. The CDR3 DNA follows: TGTGCCAGCAGCTCTCAAAGGGACACCCTATGGGCGGGACTGTTTTTT. This translates into CASSSQRDTLWAGLFF.

V usage is TRBV13 and J usage is TRBJ2-3, with 9 bases lining up with TRBD2. Germline CDR1 reads PRHDT; CDR2 reads FYEKMQ (reference sequence). This CDR3 is 16 amino acids long. The ends lost 0 bases at V and 0 bases at J; junction bases unmatched: 1. CDR3 loop: CASSLGLAGSTDTQYF. CDR3 coding DNA: TGTGCCAGCAGCTTAGGCCTAGCGGGGAGCACAGATACGCAGTATTTT.

The CDR3 DNA follows: TGCGCCAGCAGCCCCCGGGACAGGGCTCCCTACGAGCAGTACTTC. Amino acid sequence: CASSPRDRAPYEQYF. V usage is TRBV4-1 and J usage is TRBJ2-5, with TRBD1 matching over 9 bases. The assigned J gene may be wrong: the sequence end matches TRBJ2-7 better. The CDR3 extends over 15 amino acids. CDR1 is MGHRA and CDR2 is YSYEKL in the germline V gene.

J is TRBJ2-7 and V is TRBV28; possible D gene TRBD1, 5 bases. Trimming shortened V by 3 bases and J by 2 bases, and 14 bases separated the two germline ends. In germline, CDR1 is MDHEN, CDR2 SYDVKM. The CDR3 is made up of 15 amino acids. DNA for the CDR3: TGTGCCAGCAGTTTTAGGGGCTTAAGAGCCTACGAGCAGTACTTC. Protein: CASSFRGLRAYEQYF.